This TCR beta chain was recorded in a study of CD4 T cells in relation to SARS-CoV-2 and coronaviruses. Study details: After nine to eleven days of antigen culture, PBMC TCR beta CDR3s were sequenced.

Germline-derived CDR1 and CDR2 are PRHDT and FYEKMQ (reference sequence). This CDR3 has 13 residues. Trimming left V 5 bases short and J 6 bases short, with 13 bases between. CD4+ T cells from unexposed donors were obtained before the COVID-19 pandemic (2011-2018). CD4+ T cells were isolated from the cells after 10 days of culture. Unexposed-donor CD4+ T cells were probed with SARS-CoV-2 S/N and four cold-coronavirus spikes, cells permitting. General study points: No crossreactivity against non-spike viral proteins was tested here. SARS-CoV-2-driven expansion was significantly weaker in crossreactive than monoreactive clones.

This clone came up a few times. The antigen remains unidentified. Produced via immunoSEQ multiplex PCR; TCRdb's table is partial and in-frame only. The data contain tens of thousands of clones, around 70% of them seen just once; the ten biggest clones take up over 15%. The sequencing sample was made of CD4+ T cells from PBMCs, cultured in vitro. The chain has TRBV13 and TRBJ1-2; maybe TRBD1 (6 bases). This TCR derives from a human donor in good health. The DNA of the CDR3 is TGTGCCAGCAGCCTACAGGGCCGACATGGCTACACCTTC. It encodes CASSLQGRHGYTF.